The rows below give T cell receptor beta chains drawn from one sample of a study of blood T cell repertoires in COVID-19. Sequenced by immunoSEQ multiplex PCR; TCRdb stores in-frame clones only, minus some. In the table there are 240,000 or so clones, 85% to 90% of which are singletons. The sequencing input was PBMCs or T cells enriched from blood (not recorded which). The receptors derive from a middle-aged man who had recovered from COVID-19. The CDR3 runs from the conserved cysteine through the conserved F or W. A D gene is named only where the DNA matches it firmly. The size entry is marked missing in some rows and otherwise reads once, few, many or a size class.

CDR3nt,CDR3aa,d_gene,v_gene,j_gene,abundance
TGTGCCAGCAGCGGGTCAGGGGGATCCTATGGCTACACCTTC,CASSGSGGSYGYTF,TRBD1,TRBV11-3,TRBJ1-2,NA
TGTGCCAGCATCCGCCCAGGGGCCGCATACAATGAGCAGTTCTTC,CASIRPGAAYNEQFF,NA,TRBV28,TRBJ2-1,NA
TGTGCCAGCAGCTCACTCTACGAGCAGTACTTC,CASSSLYEQYF,NA,TRBV28,TRBJ2-7,NA
TGCGCCAGCAGCAGGGACAGCCAGAACACTGAAGCTTTCTTT,CASSRDSQNTEAFF,TRBD1,TRBV5-1,TRBJ1-1,few
TGTGCCAGCAGGAAGGGACTAGCGGGGGCCCAGTACTTC,CASRKGLAGAQYF,TRBD2,TRBV6-5,TRBJ2-5,NA
TGTGCCAGCAGTTACCGGGGGGGGATTGGTACTGAAGCTTTCTTT,CASSYRGGIGTEAFF,NA,TRBV6-5,TRBJ1-1,NA
TGTGCCAGCAGCTTGGTTATGGGGGGTCTTCTCCTTGGCTACACCTTC,CASSLVMGGLLLGYTF,NA,TRBV7-6,TRBJ1-2,NA
TGTGCCAGCAGCCAAGAGCCGACTAGCGGGAGTAGACTCGGATTGGGGGGCGTGCAGCAGTACTTC,CASSQEPTSGSRLGLGGVQQYF,TRBD2,TRBV4-2,TRBJ2-7,NA
TGCGCCAGCAGTGAGCAGGGCACCGAGGTTTTCCTCGGGGAGCTGTTTTTT,CASSEQGTEVFLGELFF,NA,TRBV10-1,TRBJ2-2,NA
TGTGCCAGCAGCCCATACGACACCAATAAAGCTTTCTTT,CASSPYDTNKAFF,NA,TRBV7-8,TRBJ1-1,NA
TGTGCCAGCAGCCCTGACAGGGGAAGGGAAAAACTGTTTTTT,CASSPDRGREKLFF,TRBD1,TRBV9,TRBJ1-4,NA
TGTGCCAGCAGCCAAGTCTTGAGCGGGTGGCGGAACGAGCAGTACTTC,CASSQVLSGWRNEQYF,NA,TRBV14,TRBJ2-7,NA
TGTGCCAGCAGTTATCCGGCAGGGCCTAATGCAACTAATGAAAAACTGTTTTTT,CASSYPAGPNATNEKLFF,NA,TRBV6-9,TRBJ1-4,NA
TGTGCCAGCAGCCACCCCCTGGCGGGATACACAGATACGCAGTATTTT,CASSHPLAGYTDTQYF,NA,TRBV5-6,TRBJ2-3,NA